This TCR beta chain was found in a study of T-cell reconstitution after alpha-beta-depleted transplantation in children. Study-wide results and limits: From surviving recipient T cells and thymic progenitors came the high day-60 TCRbeta diversity observed in some patients. Where alpha-beta T cells came from about two months after transplant was reportedly several hundred expanded graft clones. The main origin of T-cell counts and diversity one year after transplant was newly produced T cells.

The CDR3 sequence is 15 residues long. Germline V gives CDR1 SNHLY, CDR2 FYNNEI. V lost 6 bases and J 2 bases, leaving 16 bases between the germline ends. For this clonotype: Its antigen is not identified.

Unique molecular identifiers were used to barcode this TCRbeta library. TCRdb called the PCR reads again in MiXCR, with one record for every CDR3 protein. The repertoire has around 200,000 distinct CDR3 sequences, approximately 19% of them found once; the top ten carry about two fifths. Specimen: PBMCs, mostly from graft donor cells, collected 360 days after TCRalphabeta/CD19-depleted stem cell transplant. The V and J genes are TRBV2 and TRBJ2-5; no firm D call. This sequence originates from a male patient aged 2 to 9 who had a stem cell transplant for acute lymphoblastic leukemia, so the T cells may come from the graft donor. CDR3 amino acids: CASRATDLPQETQYF. CDR3 in DNA: TGTGCCAGCAGAGCCACGGATCTACCACAAGAGACCCAGTACTTC.